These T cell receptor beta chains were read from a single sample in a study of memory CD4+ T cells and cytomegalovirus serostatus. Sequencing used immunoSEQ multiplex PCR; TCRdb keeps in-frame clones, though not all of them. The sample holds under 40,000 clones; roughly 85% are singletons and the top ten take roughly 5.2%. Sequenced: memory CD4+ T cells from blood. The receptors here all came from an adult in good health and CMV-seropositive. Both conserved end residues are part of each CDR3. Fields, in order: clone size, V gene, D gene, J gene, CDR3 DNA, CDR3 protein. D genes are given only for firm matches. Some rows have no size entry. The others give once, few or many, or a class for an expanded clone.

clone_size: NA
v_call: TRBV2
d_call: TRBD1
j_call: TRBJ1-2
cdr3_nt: TGTGCCAGCAGTCCGACAGGGTTTGGCTACACCTTC
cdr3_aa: CASSPTGFGYTF

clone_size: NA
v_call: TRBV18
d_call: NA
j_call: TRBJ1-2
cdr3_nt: TGTGCCAGCTCACCCGGTCGGGGCTACACCTTC
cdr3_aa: CASSPGRGYTF

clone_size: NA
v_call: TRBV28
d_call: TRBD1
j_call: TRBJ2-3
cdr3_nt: TGTGCCAGCAGTTTATCTGGGACAGGGGGAATGCAGTATTTT
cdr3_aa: CASSLSGTGGMQYF

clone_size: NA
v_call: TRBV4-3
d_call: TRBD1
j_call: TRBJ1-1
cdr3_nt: TGCGCCAGCAGCCAGGCCCCTGGGGGCAGGGGGTCAGGTGAAGCTTTCTTT
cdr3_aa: CASSQAPGGRGSGEAFF

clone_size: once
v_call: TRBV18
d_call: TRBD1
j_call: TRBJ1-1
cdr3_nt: TGTGCCAGCTCACTAACGACAGGGAGGAACACTGAAGCTTTCTTT
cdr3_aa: CASSLTTGRNTEAFF

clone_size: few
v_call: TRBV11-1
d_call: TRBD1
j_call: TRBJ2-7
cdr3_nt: TGTGCCAGCAGCCCGGGACAGAGGGTGGGGGAGCAGTACTTC
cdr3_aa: CASSPGQRVGEQYF

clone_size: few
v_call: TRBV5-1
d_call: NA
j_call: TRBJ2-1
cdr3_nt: TGCGCCAGCAGCTGGGCAGGACAGTCTTACAATGAGCAGTTCTTC
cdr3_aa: CASSWAGQSYNEQFF

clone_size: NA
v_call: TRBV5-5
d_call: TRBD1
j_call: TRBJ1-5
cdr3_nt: TGTGCCAGCAGCCCATACAGGGGAGGTGGTCAGCCCCAGCATTTT
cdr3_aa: CASSPYRGGGQPQHF

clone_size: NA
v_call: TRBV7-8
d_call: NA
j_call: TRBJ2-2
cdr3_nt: TGTGCCAGCACCCTCCGAGGGGGGGCCGGGGAGCTGTTTTTT
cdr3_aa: CASTLRGGAGELFF

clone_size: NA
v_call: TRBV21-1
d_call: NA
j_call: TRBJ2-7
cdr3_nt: TGTGCCAGCAGCCTAAGTCTACAAACGGGTACATACTTCTACGAGCAGTACTTC
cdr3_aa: CASSLSLQTGTYFYEQYF

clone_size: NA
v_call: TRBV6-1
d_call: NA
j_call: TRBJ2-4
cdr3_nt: TGTGCCAGCAGTCCCTCCTCGGGTAACAAAAACATTCAGTACTTC
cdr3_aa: CASSPSSGNKNIQYF

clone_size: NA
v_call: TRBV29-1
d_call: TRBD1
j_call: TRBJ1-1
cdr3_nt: TGCAGCGTAGGGCAGGGGGACACTGAAGCTTTCTTT
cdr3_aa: CSVGQGDTEAFF

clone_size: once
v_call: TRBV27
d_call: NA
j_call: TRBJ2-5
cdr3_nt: TGTGCCAGCAGTTTCAGGCGGGAAGAGACCCAGTACTTC
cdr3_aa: CASSFRREETQYF

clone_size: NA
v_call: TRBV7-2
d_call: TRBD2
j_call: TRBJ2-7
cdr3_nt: TGTGCCAGCAGCTTAGCGGCGGGAGCCACCTACGAGCAGTACTTC
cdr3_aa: CASSLAAGATYEQYF

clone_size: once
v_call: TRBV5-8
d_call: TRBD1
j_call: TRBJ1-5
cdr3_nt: TGTGCCAGCAAAGAACAGGGGGCCGCGAGCAATCAGCCCCAGCATTTT
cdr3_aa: CASKEQGAASNQPQHF

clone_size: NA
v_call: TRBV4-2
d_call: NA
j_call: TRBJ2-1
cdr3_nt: TGTGCCAGCAGCCAAACGGCGCCGAGCTACAATGAGCAGTTCTTC
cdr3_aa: CASSQTAPSYNEQFF

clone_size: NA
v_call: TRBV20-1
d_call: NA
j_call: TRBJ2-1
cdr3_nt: TGCAGTGCTAGTTGGAATGAGCAGTTCTTC
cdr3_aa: CSASWNEQFF

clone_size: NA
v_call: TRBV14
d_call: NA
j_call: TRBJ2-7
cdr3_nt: TGTGCCAGCAGCCAAGATCGCGGGGTAACAGCCTACGAGCAGTACTTC
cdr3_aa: CASSQDRGVTAYEQYF

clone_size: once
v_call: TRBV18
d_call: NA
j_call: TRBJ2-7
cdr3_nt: TGTGCCAGCTCACCGAGGGCCATAGAAGTAACCTACGAGCAGTACTTC
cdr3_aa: CASSPRAIEVTYEQYF

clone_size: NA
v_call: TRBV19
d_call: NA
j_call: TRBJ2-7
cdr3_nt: TGTGCCACCGTCGGGGCTTACGAGCAGTACTTC
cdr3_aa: CATVGAYEQYF

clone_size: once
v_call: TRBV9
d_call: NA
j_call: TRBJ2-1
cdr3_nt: TGTGCCAGCAGCGACAAAGCGGGCCTGTACAATGAGCAGTTCTTC
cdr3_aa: CASSDKAGLYNEQFF

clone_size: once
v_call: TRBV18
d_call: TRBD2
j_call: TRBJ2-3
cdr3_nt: TGTGCCAGCTCACCAGTAGTAAGCGGGGTCTCAGCAGATACGCAGTATTTT
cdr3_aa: CASSPVVSGVSADTQYF

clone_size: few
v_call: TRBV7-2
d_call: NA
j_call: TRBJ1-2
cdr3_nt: TGTGCCAGCAGCTTAAGGCCAGGGACCCCTAATGGCTACACCTTC
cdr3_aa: CASSLRPGTPNGYTF

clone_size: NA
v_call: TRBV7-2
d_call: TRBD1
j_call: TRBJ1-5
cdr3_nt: TGTGCCAGCAGCTTAAGGAGCGGGGACAGCCCAAATCAGCCCCAGCATTTT
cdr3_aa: CASSLRSGDSPNQPQHF